This TCR beta chain emerged from a study of shared clonotypes between healthy human individuals. Study at large: Donors had three CD4 naive, three CD4 memory, two CD8 naive and one CD8 memory plate apiece. Notes on the study in general: Rarefaction showed sorted-subset sequencing was incomplete despite large depth.

Naive CD8 cells lacked CD45RO and underwent positive selection for CCR7, leaving out terminally differentiated effector memory CD45RA+ cells. In the sorted-subset replicate PCRs, around 0.2 ug DNA, 25,000 to 30,000 T cell genomes, was used. The method was immunoSEQ multiplex PCR; TCRdb's version includes in-frame clones alone and lacks a portion of them. The repertoire holds millions of clones, just under 95% seen once, with about 1.1% in the top ten. The ends were cut back, 2 bases at V and 6 bases at J, with 14 bases in the middle. The germline V gene has CDR1 MNHEY and CDR2 SMNVEV (reference sequence). This CDR3 region has 15 residues. On this clone itself: Its antigen is currently unknown. Other DNA sequences from this sample encode an identical CDR3 as well.

This chain links TRBV27 with TRBJ2-1, with D perhaps TRBD2 (6 bases). This TCR derives from a man younger than 35 in good health. The specimen sequenced was naive CD8+ T cells sorted from blood. CDR3 loop: CASSLLTGVSNEQFF. As DNA, the CDR3 is TGTGCCAGCAGTTTACTGACGGGAGTTAGCAATGAGCAGTTCTTC.